These 27 T cell receptor beta chains were all obtained from the same sample, sequenced in a study of blood T cell repertoires in COVID-19 (dated by TCRdb to 2019 to 2021). The library was built by means of the immunoSEQ multiplex PCR assay. Not all clones reach the TCRdb copy of this immuneACCESS table, which keeps in-frame sequences only. Checked studies attribute under half of the gap to unresolved V genes and leave the rest unexplained. Across this sample there are just over 250,000 clones, with approximately 89% seen only once. About a tenth of the sample goes to the ten largest clones. Sequencing used peripheral blood. The receptors shown here come from a woman between 65 and 79 years old with COVID-19, enrolled during active disease.

V usage is TRBV7-9 and J usage is TRBJ2-7; a weak D match, TRBD2 (5 bases). V shed 4 bases and J shed 9 bases, with 10 bases lying between them. From germline, CDR1 is SEHNR and CDR2 FQNEAQ (reference sequence). The CDR3 is made up of 11 amino acids. CDR3 sequence reads: CASSSMGAQYF. DNA of the CDR3: TGTGCCAGCAGCTCAATGGGAGCGCAGTACTTC.

This clone has just one count. The genes are TRBV9 and TRBJ1-3, with 7 bases aligning to TRBD1. Germline V CDR1 and CDR2: SGDLS, YYNGEE. The CDR3 length is 15 residues. Trimming at V came to 4 bases and at J to 2 bases, leaving 6 bases not matched to a gene. The DNA of the CDR3 is TGTGCCAGCAGCATCGTAGGGACAGCTGGAAACACCATATATTTT. Translated: CASSIVGTAGNTIYF.

The J gene is TRBJ2-7, the V gene TRBV5-1; unclear D gene. CDR1 and CDR2 (germline): SGHRS, YFSETQ. This CDR3 is 12 amino acids long. With 3 bases removed from V and 3 bases from J, the gap between germline ends came to 7 bases. CDR3 protein: CASSSQDYEQYF. CDR3 nucleotides: TGCGCCAGCAGCTCCCAGGACTACGAGCAGTACTTC.

The chain links TRBV7-6 to TRBJ2-1; 8 bases agree with TRBD2. Germline V CDR1 and CDR2: SGHVS, FNYEAQ. The V and J ends lost 5 bases and 5 bases, in that order; junction bases with no gene match: 14. This CDR3 region has 17 residues. The CDR3 bases are TGTGCCAGCAGCCATCGCTATAGCGGGATGTCGCACAATGAGCAGTTCTTC. This gives the protein CASSHRYSGMSHNEQFF.

CDR3 nucleotide sequence: TGTGCCAGCCTCGGAGGGCGCAATATTTTAGAGACCCAGTACTTC. Protein product: CASLGGRNILETQYF. The J gene is TRBJ2-5, the V gene TRBV6-5; TRBD2 might be the D (6 bases). The V end lost 8 bases, the J end lost 4 bases, and 20 bases lay between the germline ends. Germline V gene data show CDR1 as MNHEY and CDR2 as SVGAGI. The CDR3 sequence is 15 residues long.

CDR3 in amino acids: CASSMSPSQGRETQYF. The DNA for the CDR3 is TGTGCCAGTAGTATGAGCCCTTCACAGGGGAGGGAGACCCAGTACTTC. The rearrangement uses TRBV19 and TRBJ2-5; D might be TRBD1 (7 bases). The CDR3 totals 16 residues. Trimming removed 3 bases from V and 5 bases from J, with 19 bases in between. Germline V gives CDR1 LNHDA, CDR2 SQIVND (reference sequence).

V gene TRBV20-1 combines with J gene TRBJ1-5; TRBD1 matches at 7 bases. V lost 3 bases to trimming and J lost 4 bases; unmatched junction nucleotides: 3. CDR3 length equals 13 residues. Germline lookup yields CDR1 DFQATT and CDR2 SNEGSKA (reference sequence). CDR3 loop: CSASGRGNQPQHF. The CDR3 DNA is TGCAGTGCTAGTGGCAGGGGGAATCAGCCCCAGCATTTT.

The rearrangement joins TRBV7-3 to TRBJ2-3; no firm D call. V was trimmed by 5 bases and J by 4 bases, leaving 10 bases between them. Germline V CDR1 and CDR2: SGHTA, FQGTGA. This CDR3 is 13 amino acids long. CDR3 bases: TGTGCCAGCAGCCTCAGAGAGGCAGATACGCAGTATTTT. It yields the protein CASSLREADTQYF.

The chain links TRBV6-5 to TRBJ1-4; D is unresolved. This CDR3 is 15 amino acids long. V lost 0 bases and J 3 bases, leaving 8 bases between the germline ends. Germline V gene data show CDR1 as MNHEY and CDR2 as SVGAGI. The CDR3 region has the DNA TGTGCCAGCAGTTACTCAGTTGAGCCTAATGAAAAACTGTTTTTT. Its protein is CASSYSVEPNEKLFF.

This chain uses TRBV5-1 with TRBJ2-1; D perhaps matches TRBD2 (5 bases). This CDR3 region has 15 residues. Trimming removed 6 bases at V and 10 bases at J, with 23 bases between. Germline loops: CDR1 SGHRS, CDR2 YFSETQ. The CDR3 sequence is CASKSTGRGLVEQFF. The DNA for the CDR3 is TGCGCCAGCAAGAGCACGGGAAGAGGCTTAGTGGAGCAGTTCTTC.

This chain uses TRBV7-8 with TRBJ2-2; TRBD2 is a possible D gene (6 bases). Germline V gives CDR1 SGHVS, CDR2 FQNEAQ. The CDR3 contains 16 residues. Trimming pared 3 bases from V and 1 base from J, leaving 12 bases between. CDR3 amino acids: CASSFPYSGNTGELFF. In DNA form, the CDR3 reads TGTGCCAGCAGCTTCCCTTATAGCGGGAACACCGGGGAGCTGTTTTTT.

The V gene is TRBV5-1, the J gene TRBJ1-4; D is unresolved. From germline, CDR1 is SGHRS and CDR2 YFSETQ. CDR3 length: 13 amino acids. The V and J ends lost 3 bases and 0 bases respectively, with 3 bases between them. The CDR3, as DNA: TGCGCCAGCAGCTCTGCAACTAATGAAAAACTGTTTTTT. Protein product: CASSSATNEKLFF.

This rearrangement joins TRBV5-1 to TRBJ2-7; 9 bases match TRBD1. The CDR3 covers 15 residues. Trimming cost V 1 base and J 6 bases; bases outside gene matches: 8. CDR1 and CDR2 (germline): SGHRS, YFSETQ. The CDR3 loop reads CASSLPGTGIGEQYF. The CDR3 DNA sequence: TGCGCCAGCAGCTTGCCCGGGACAGGGATTGGCGAGCAGTACTTC. Looking up the rest from reference TRBV5-1 and TRBJ2-7 gives the full variable domain: KAGVTQTPRYLIKTRGQQVTLSCSPISGHRSVSWYQQTPGQGLQFLFEYFSETQRNKGNFPGRFSGRQFSNSRSEMNVSTLELGDSALYLCASSLPGTGIGEQYFGPGTRLTVT.

The rearrangement links TRBV5-4 to TRBJ1-1; 9 nucleotides match TRBD1. The germline CDR1 and CDR2 sequences are SGHNT and YYREEE (reference sequence). This CDR3 is built from 15 residues. The ends lost 0 bases at V and 1 base at J; junction bases unmatched: 1. CDR3 DNA: TGTGCCAGCAGCTTGGTGGGACAGGGGAACACTGAAGCTTTCTTT. Translation gives CASSLVGQGNTEAFF. Variable domain in full (rest from reference TRBV5-4 and TRBJ1-1): ETGVTQSPTHLIKTRGQQVTLRCSSQSGHNTVSWYQQALGQGPQFIFQYYREEENGRGNFPPRFSGLQFPNYSSELNVNALELDDSALYLCASSLVGQGNTEAFFGQGTRLTVV.

The V gene is TRBV9, the J gene TRBJ2-1; 10 nucleotides match TRBD2. V was pared by 0 bases and J by 0 bases, with 12 bases of the junction left unmatched. The CDR3 totals 20 residues. The germline V gene has CDR1 SGDLS and CDR2 YYNGEE. CDR3 loop: CASSVGSGLAGDPSYNEQFF. DNA for the CDR3: TGTGCCAGCAGCGTAGGTAGCGGGCTAGCGGGAGATCCCTCCTACAATGAGCAGTTCTTC.

V and J are TRBV4-1 and TRBJ1-5; D is unresolved. The CDR3 runs 16 residues. Trimming stripped 0 bases from V and 2 bases from J, with 11 bases between. Germline loops: CDR1 MGHRA, CDR2 YSYEKL. CDR3 in amino acids: CASSQEVAAGNQPQHF. The CDR3 DNA reads as TGCGCCAGCAGCCAAGAGGTAGCGGCCGGCAATCAGCCCCAGCATTTT.

The chain joins TRBV5-1 to TRBJ1-1; D not resolved. From germline, CDR1 is SGHRS and CDR2 YFSETQ. CDR3 length equals 14 residues. V lost 3 bases and J 4 bases, leaving 13 bases between the germline ends. The CDR3 sequence: CASSSRYPVTEAFF. The CDR3 DNA sequence: TGCGCCAGCAGCTCCCGTTACCCGGTCACTGAAGCTTTCTTT.

The V and J genes are TRBV7-9 and TRBJ2-5; 7 positions match TRBD1. The V gene's germline CDR1 is SEHNR and CDR2 FQNEAQ (reference sequence). J was trimmed by 1 base and V by 3 bases; bases with no gene match: 5. The CDR3 has 15 amino acids. The CDR3 sequence is CASSFLRQGQETQYF. CDR3 DNA: TGTGCCAGCAGCTTTTTGCGACAGGGCCAAGAGACCCAGTACTTC.

The genes are TRBV30 and TRBJ1-1; 7 bases map to TRBD1. Germline values: CDR1 GTSNPN, CDR2 SVGIG (reference sequence). The V and J ends lost 3 bases and 0 bases, in that order; junction bases with no gene match: 7. This CDR3 comprises 15 residues. The CDR3 nucleotides read TGTGCCTGGAGGGAGAAGGGGGCGTTGAACACTGAAGCTTTCTTT. Translation: CAWREKGALNTEAFF. The variable domain in full, with the rest retrieved from reference TRBV30 and TRBJ1-1, is SQTIHQWPATLVQPVGSPLSLECTVEGTSNPNLYWYRQAAGRGLQLLFYSVGIGQISSEVPQNLSASRPQDRQFILSSKKLLLSDSGFYLCAWREKGALNTEAFFGQGTRLTVV.

This clone was seen only a few times. The CDR3 is CASSLADSGSPLHF. CDR3 nucleotides: TGCGCCAGCAGCTTGGCGGACAGCGGATCACCCCTCCACTTT. The J gene is TRBJ1-6, the V gene TRBV5-1, with D perhaps matching TRBD1 (6 bases). With 0 bases removed from V and 10 bases from J, the gap between germline ends came to 11 bases. Germline CDR1 SGHRS, CDR2 YFSETQ. The CDR3 runs 14 residues.

The chain employs TRBV10-3 and TRBJ2-3, with D unresolved. The CDR3 is 14 residues long. Germline V CDR1 and CDR2: ENHRY, SYGVKD. With 8 bases removed from V and 0 bases from J, the gap between germline ends came to 12 bases. The CDR3 protein is CAIGPELSTDTQYF. As DNA, the CDR3 is TGTGCCATCGGGCCCGAACTGAGCACAGATACGCAGTATTTT.

The rearrangement uses TRBV6-6 and TRBJ2-2; 8 bases agree with TRBD2. The trim removed 4 bases at V and 2 bases at J, leaving 6 bases unmatched. The CDR3 spans 16 residues. Germline CDR1 and CDR2: MNHNY and SVGAGI (reference sequence). CDR3 amino acids: CASSFPGLANTGELFF. The CDR3 coding sequence is TGTGCCAGCAGTTTCCCAGGACTAGCAAACACCGGGGAGCTGTTTTTT.

Written as DNA, the CDR3 is TGTGCCAGCAGTCAAAGGTCGGGAGTTGAAGCTTTCTTT. Protein sequence: CASSQRSGVEAFF. The chain couples TRBV12-3 or TRBV12-4 to TRBJ1-1; the D is unclear. The CDR3 has 13 residues. V lost 5 bases, J lost 7 bases, and 14 bases lay in between.

The chain links TRBV6-5 to TRBJ1-1; D might be TRBD1 (6 bases). Trimming took off 5 bases at V and 3 bases at J, with 7 bases between the two ends. CDR1 is MNHEY, CDR2 SVGAGI, per germline. The CDR3 runs 12 residues. As DNA, the CDR3 is TGTGCCAGCAGTAGACAGGACACTGAAGCTTTCTTT. Translated: CASSRQDTEAFF.

V usage is TRBV7-2 and J usage is TRBJ2-3; 8 bases match TRBD2. Germline V gives CDR1 SGHTA, CDR2 FQGNSA. The CDR3 is made up of 19 amino acids. V lost 2 bases and J lost 2; bases outside the gene matches: 15. The CDR3 sequence: CASSLPIELAVPVTDTQYF. The DNA of the CDR3 is TGTGCCAGCAGCTTACCCATTGAACTAGCGGTCCCGGTCACAGATACGCAGTATTTT.

This chain connects TRBV19 to TRBJ1-3, with D unclear. Germline-derived CDR1 and CDR2 are LNHDA and SQIVND (reference sequence). This CDR3 region has 14 residues. V shed 2 bases and J shed 8 bases, with 13 bases lying between them. CDR3 sequence: CASSIHQTRDTIYF. The CDR3 nucleotides are TGTGCCAGTAGTATACATCAAACACGGGACACCATATATTTT.

This clone was counted a single time. V gene TRBV6-6 combines with J gene TRBJ1-6; TRBD1 matches at 8 bases. The CDR3 has 15 residues. CDR1 and CDR2 (germline): MNHNY, SVGAGI (reference sequence). V trimming: 6 bases; J trimming: 9 bases; junction bases outside the gene matches: 10. The CDR3 sequence: CASSHLTGDGSPLHF. The CDR3 bases are TGTGCCAGCAGCCACCTGACAGGGGACGGTTCACCCCTCCACTTT.